This T cell receptor beta chain was sequenced for a study of Ad26.COV2.S vaccination and SARS-CoV-2 variants. As for treatment: about 20 received Ad26.COV2.S at low or high dose, single or two shots; 5 received placebo; per-sample allocation not given. Sampling was done on day 63 after the first vaccine or placebo injection. Whoever gave the sample was an adult aged 18-55 years in Boston. Notes on this clone: Antigen: not known.

General study findings and limits: Breadth and depth estimates from TCRs may understate total T cell responses.

TCRdb's copy holds only in-frame clones and misses some; the assay was immunoSEQ multiplex PCR. Here the sample spans hundreds of thousands of clones, about 90% being singletons. The specimen comprised peripheral blood, sampled in a trial of Ad26.COV2.S vaccine versus placebo. This clonotype was sampled from a person between 18 and 60 years old who received the Ad26.COV2.S COVID-19 vaccine or a placebo.

CDR3 in amino acids: CASGGRSAVETQYF. The DNA of the CDR3 is TGTGCCAGCGGAGGCCGATCGGCAGTAGAGACCCAGTACTTC. This sequence joins TRBV2 and TRBJ2-5, with D possibly being TRBD2 (5 bases). Germline V gene data show CDR1 as SNHLY and CDR2 as FYNNEI. The CDR3 is 14 amino acids. V was shortened by 8 bases and J by 4 bases, with 17 bases between the two germline ends.